The next 30 T cell receptor beta chains were all read from a single sample in a study of tissue T cells after allogeneic stem cell transplantation. Clones were read by immunoSEQ multiplex PCR, and TCRdb kept only the in-frame ones, dropping some. The sample contains some 5,000 clones, under 55% of which appear only once. Time point of the sample: mouse harvest day 7 after allogeneic transplant. Each mouse received 10^7 T-cell-depleted marrow cells plus 10^6 splenic CD5+ T cells by tail vein. Sequences were obtained from gut tissue. The receptors derive from a female BALB/c mouse given C57BL/6 T cells with graft-versus-host disease after an allogeneic hematopoietic cell transplant.

Concerning this clone itself: The listed genes are named as in mouse. The read gets to within 1 residue of the CDR3 end, and the germline J gene fills in the rest. The chain has TRBV12-1 and TRBJ1-4, with D possibly TRBD1 on 6 matching bases. Germline V gives CDR1 SGHSN, CDR2 HYEKVE. The V end lost 1 base, the J end lost 0 bases, and 11 bases lay between the germline ends. CDR3 length equals 16 residues. CDR3 region: CASSLLQGVSNERLFF. CDR3 DNA, as far as it was read: TGTGCCAGCTCTCTGTTACAGGGCGTTTCCAACGAAAGATTATTT.

This clone was picked up a small number of times. Mouse gene names apply. The read finishes 1 residue shy of the CDR3 end, and the germline J gene is used to complete it. V gene TRBV1 combines with J gene TRBJ1-1, with 7 bases matching TRBD1. Germline V gene lookup returns CDR1 NSQYPW and CDR2 LRSPGD (reference sequence). There are 15 residues in the CDR3. The V segment lost 3 bases and the J segment 0 bases; nucleotides outside the gene matches: 4. CDR3 bases read: TGCACCTGCAGTGCCACCGGGACAGCAAACACAGAAGTCTTC. It yields the protein CTCSATGTANTEVF. The entire CDR3 protein is CTCSATGTANTEVFF.

This clone occurred a few times. Gene and germline names: mouse. The CDR3 is cut off 1 residue early in the read; its end comes from the germline J gene. Other DNA sequences from this sample encode an identical CDR3 as well. The V gene is TRBV26, the J gene TRBJ1-1; D not certain. The germline CDR1 and CDR2 sequences are KGHPV and FQNQEV (reference sequence). This CDR3 region has 13 residues. V was shortened by 4 bases and J by 0 bases, with 6 bases between the two germline ends. The CDR3 bases that were read are TGTGCCAGCAGTCGACAAGCAAACACAGAAGTCTTC. It is translated as CASSRQANTEVF. The entire CDR3 sequence reads CASSRQANTEVFF.

This clone was observed a few times. Mouse germline and gene names are used. Sequencing ends 1 residue short of the CDR3 end; the germline J gene provides the rest. The chain couples TRBV2 to TRBJ1-4, with a tentative D call TRBD1 (5 bases). The length of the CDR3 is 15 residues. CDR1 and CDR2 from the germline V gene are LGHNA and YSYQKL. The V end lost 0 bases, the J end lost 7 bases, and 12 bases lay between the germline ends. The CDR3 bases that were read are TGTGCCAGCAGCCAAGACGGCAGGGAGGGCGAAAGATTATTT. This encodes CASSQDGREGERLF. The full CDR3 is CASSQDGREGERLFF.

For this clone: Gene and germline names: mouse. The read finishes 1 residue shy of the CDR3 end, and the germline J gene is used to complete it. The V gene is TRBV26, the J gene TRBJ2-1; TRBD1 might be the D (5 bases). V lost 2 bases to trimming and J lost 1 base, with 6 bases between them. Germline CDR1 is KGHPV and CDR2 is FQNQEV (reference sequence). The CDR3 is 14 residues long. The covered CDR3 bases are TGTGCCAGCAGTCTGAGGACAAACTATGCTGAGCAGTTC. This gives the protein CASSLRTNYAEQF. The whole CDR3 protein reads CASSLRTNYAEQFF.

This clone appeared a single time. Gene and germline names: mouse. CDR3 sequence reads: CASSPNRGQGDTQYF. The sequenced CDR3 bases are TGTGCCAGCAGCCCTAACAGGGGGCAGGGAGACACCCAGTAC. V gene TRBV26 combines with J gene TRBJ2-5; TRBD1 matches 9 bases. The CDR3 extends 1 residue past the end of the read, so its final part is completed from the germline J gene. Germline CDR1 KGHPV, CDR2 FQNQEV (reference sequence). The CDR3 sequence is 15 residues long. V lost 6 bases to trimming and J lost 5 bases; unmatched junction nucleotides: 9.

As concerns this clone: Mouse germline and gene names are used. The CDR3 end falls 1 residue outside the read, so it is completed with the germline J gene. This chain joins TRBV31 and TRBJ2-3; 9 nucleotides align to TRBD2. Germline V CDR1 and CDR2: GKSSPN, SITVG. The CDR3 has 15 amino acids. V shed 2 bases and J 1 base; nucleotides not matched to a gene: 4. The sequenced part of the CDR3 DNA is TGTGCCTGGAGTTACTGGGGGGTGGGTGCAGAAACGCTGTAT. It specifies CAWSYWGVGAETLY. The CDR3 in full is CAWSYWGVGAETLYF.

This clone occurred once. The genes are named according to mouse. The read halts 1 residue ahead of the CDR3 end, with the missing end drawn from the germline J gene. This sequence joins TRBV23 and TRBJ1-1. CDR1 is KGHTA and CDR2 is FQNQQP in the germline V gene. The CDR3 runs to 12 residues. CDR3 bases read: TGCTCCAGCAGTCAATCGTCCACAGAAGTCTTC. Protein: CSSSQSSTEVF. The whole CDR3 sequence is CSSSQSSTEVFF.

This clone was counted only a few times. Gene labels here are mouse ones. The read terminates 1 residue before the CDR3 end, so the remaining end is supplied by the germline J gene. This chain connects TRBV26 to TRBJ1-4, with 8 bases fitting TRBD1. The CDR3 totals 15 residues. Losses at the gene ends were 4 bases for V and 4 bases for J; bases not matched to a gene: 5. Germline loops: CDR1 KGHPV, CDR2 FQNQEV (reference sequence). The sequenced part of the CDR3 DNA is TGTGCCAGCAGTCCTCGACAGGGGTACAACGAAAGATTATTT. Its protein is CASSPRQGYNERLF. The CDR3, in full, reads CASSPRQGYNERLFF.

For this clone: Genes here carry mouse names. The CDR3 end is not reached by the read, which stops 1 residue before it; the germline J gene fills it in. This chain connects TRBV12-1 to TRBJ2-4; 9 bases align to TRBD2. The CDR3 sequence is 15 residues long. The ends lost 0 bases at V and 4 bases at J; junction bases unmatched: 4. Germline-derived CDR1 and CDR2 are SGHSN and HYEKVE. The CDR3 DNA, read in part, is TGTGCCAGCTCTCTCTTGGACTGGGGCAAAAACACCTTGTAC. Translated: CASSLLDWGKNTLY. The entire CDR3 sequence reads CASSLLDWGKNTLYF.

As concerns this clone: Gene names and germline refer to mouse. The CDR3 end falls 1 residue outside the read, so it is completed with the germline J gene. V and J are TRBV3 and TRBJ2-5, with 8 bases that match TRBD2. Trimming cost V 3 bases and J 6 bases; bases outside gene matches: 5. The CDR3 length is 14 residues. Per germline, CDR1 SNHLY and CDR2 FYNGKV (reference sequence). The CDR3 sequence is CASSFWGGGDTQYF. The covered CDR3 bases are TGTGCCAGCAGCTTTTGGGGGGGAGGGGACACCCAGTAC.

For this clone: The gene symbols are mouse symbols. Coverage ceases 1 residue before the CDR3 finishes, and the germline J gene fills in the end. The rearrangement uses TRBV23 and TRBJ1-4; the DNA was not compared with TRBD1, the D call given in the table. This CDR3 is 14 amino acids long. The germline CDR1 and CDR2 sequences are KGHTA and FQNQQP. The CDR3 sequence is CSSSPGQGTERLFF. CDR3 DNA (partial): TGCTCCAGCAGTCCGGGACAGGGGACCGAAAGATTATTT. The complete variable domain, with remaining parts taken from reference TRBV23 and TRBJ1-4, reads DAAVTQKPRYLIKMKGQEAEMKCIPEKGHTAVFWYQQKQSKELKFLIYFQNQQPLDQIDMVKERFSAVCPSSSLCSLGIRTCEAEDSALYLCSSSPGQGTERLFFGHGTKLSVL.

Concerning this clone itself: Here the gene names and germline are mouse. Incomplete CDR3 DNA: TGTGCCAGCAGTCCGACACTTAACCAAGACACCCAGTAC. Encoded protein: CASSPTLNQDTQY. The whole CDR3 sequence reads CASSPTLNQDTQYF. This rearrangement joins TRBV26 to TRBJ2-5, with D hard to call. The CDR3 end is not reached by the read, which stops 1 residue before it; the germline J gene fills it in. The CDR3 sequence is 14 residues long. V shed 4 bases and J shed 0 bases, with 8 bases lying between them. CDR1 is KGHPV, CDR2 FQNQEV, per germline (reference sequence). Combining the CDR3 with reference TRBV26 and TRBJ2-5 gives the whole variable domain NSKVIQTPRYLVKGQGQKAKMRCIPEKGHPVVFWYQQNKNNEFKFLINFQNQEVLQQIDMTEKRFSAECPSNSPCSLEIQSSEAGDSALYLCASSPTLNQDTQYFGPGTRLLVL.

This clone was observed a handful of times. All gene names here are mouse names. The CDR3 extends 1 residue past the end of the read, so its final part is completed from the germline J gene. This rearrangement joins TRBV16 to TRBJ2-7; 7 bases agree with TRBD2. V was clipped by 3 bases and J by 7 bases; unmatched bases: 0. The CDR3 is made up of 11 amino acids. CDR1 is SGHSA and CDR2 is FRNQAP in the germline V gene. The sequenced part of the CDR3 DNA is TGTGCAAGCAGCTTTGGGGGGGAACAGTAC. As protein: CASSFGGEQY. The whole CDR3 sequence reads CASSFGGEQYF.

As to this clone: The gene names given are mouse names. The read terminates 1 residue before the CDR3 end, so the remaining end is supplied by the germline J gene. V is TRBV26 and J is TRBJ2-3, with D possibly TRBD2 on 6 matching bases. The V and J ends lost 3 bases and 3 bases respectively, with 13 bases between them. The CDR3 totals 15 residues. The germline gives CDR1 KGHPV, CDR2 FQNQEV (reference sequence). The CDR3 is CASSLAPLGAETLYF. The sequenced CDR3 bases are TGTGCCAGCAGTCTAGCCCCTCTGGGGGCAGAAACGCTGTAT. Complete variable domain (other parts from reference TRBV26 and TRBJ2-3): NSKVIQTPRYLVKGQGQKAKMRCIPEKGHPVVFWYQQNKNNEFKFLINFQNQEVLQQIDMTEKRFSAECPSNSPCSLEIQSSEAGDSALYLCASSLAPLGAETLYFGSGTRLTVL.

In the case of this clone: Any gene name here is a mouse gene name. The read ends 1 residue shy of where the CDR3 ends; the end is completed using the germline J gene. The chain employs TRBV12-2 and TRBJ1-4; D gene uncertain. Per germline, CDR1 SGHLS and CDR2 HYDKME. This CDR3 comprises 14 residues. Trimming cost V 4 bases and J 0 bases, with 8 bases left between them. The part of the CDR3 DNA that was read is TGTGCCAGCTCCCTAGAAATTTCCAACGAAAGATTATTT. Protein product: CASSLEISNERLF. The entire CDR3 sequence reads CASSLEISNERLFF.

As regards this clone: The gene names here belong to mouse. The CDR3 end falls 1 residue outside the read, so it is completed with the germline J gene. V gene TRBV26 combines with J gene TRBJ2-1; 9 bases agree with TRBD2. CDR1 and CDR2 from the germline V gene are KGHPV and FQNQEV (reference sequence). The CDR3 consists of 15 residues. The V and J ends lost 3 bases and 3 bases, in that order; junction bases with no gene match: 3. The covered CDR3 bases are TGTGCCAGCAGTCTCATCTGGGGGGGCTATGCTGAGCAGTTC. This translates into CASSLIWGGYAEQF. The CDR3 in full is CASSLIWGGYAEQFF.

Worth noting for this clone: The germline and genes are mouse ones. With the read ending 1 residue before the CDR3 end, the germline J gene is used to fill in that end. This sequence joins TRBV24 and TRBJ2-7; 9 bases map to TRBD2. V was clipped by 1 base and J by 3 bases; unmatched bases: 4. Germline-derived CDR1 and CDR2 are KGHTA and FRNEEI. The CDR3 is 15 residues long. The sequenced CDR3 bases are TGTGCCAGCAGTCTGTCTTGGGGGGGCGGCTATGAACAGTAC. Residues: CASSLSWGGGYEQY. Given in full, the CDR3 is CASSLSWGGGYEQYF.

Regarding this clone: Mouse gene names apply. The sequence runs out 1 residue before the end of the CDR3; the remainder is reconstructed from the germline J gene. The chain carries TRBV15 and TRBJ2-4; a weak D match, TRBD1 (6 bases). Deletions cut 6 bases from V and 0 bases from J, with 10 bases between. This CDR3 contains 14 residues. Germline V gene lookup returns CDR1 SGHND and CDR2 FRSKSL. This CDR3 reads CASSQDSSQNTLYF. The part of the CDR3 DNA that was read is TGTGCCAGCAGCCAGGACAGCAGTCAAAACACCTTGTAC.

Regarding this clone: Gene names and germline match the mouse. Coverage ceases 1 residue before the CDR3 finishes, and the germline J gene fills in the end. This chain uses TRBV26 with TRBJ2-5; TRBD1 matches 7 bases. The V and J ends lost 2 bases and 8 bases, in that order; junction bases with no gene match: 4. CDR1 is KGHPV and CDR2 is FQNQEV in the germline V gene (reference sequence). The CDR3 extends over 13 amino acids. The CDR3 bases that were read are TGTGCCAGCAGTCTGACAGGGGCAGGCACCCAGTAC. It encodes CASSLTGAGTQY. The CDR3 reads in full as CASSLTGAGTQYF.

By its share, this clone is medium-sized. Gene names refer to mouse genes. The read ends 1 residue early relative to the CDR3; the germline J gene fills the gap. The chain uses TRBV17 and TRBJ2-5, with 8 bases matching TRBD2. Looked up from germline, CDR1 is MNHDT and CDR2 is YYDKIL. This CDR3 is built from 14 residues. Trimming cost V 3 bases and J 3 bases; bases outside gene matches: 2. CDR3 DNA (partial): TGTGCTAGCAGTAGTAACTGGGGGCAAGACACCCAGTAC. It yields the protein CASSSNWGQDTQY. The whole CDR3 is CASSSNWGQDTQYF. Full variable domain (rest looked up from reference TRBV17 and TRBJ2-5): DTTVKQNPRYKLARVGKPVNLICSQTMNHDTMYWYQKKPNQAPKLLLFYYDKILNREADTFEKFQSSRPNNSFCSLYIGSAGLEYSAMYLCASSSNWGQDTQYFGPGTRLLVL.

Comment on this clone: Germline and genes: mouse. Read sequence stops 1 residue before the CDR3 end, and the germline J gene provides the missing end. This sequence joins TRBV15 and TRBJ2-2; unclear D gene. Per germline, CDR1 SGHND and CDR2 FRSKSL. CDR3 length: 14 residues. V shed 1 base and J shed 0 bases, with 3 bases lying between them. CDR3 bases read: TGTGCCAGCAGTTTAGGGGCAAACACCGGGCAGCTCTAC. Residues: CASSLGANTGQLY. The whole CDR3 region reads CASSLGANTGQLYF.

Details on this clone: Gene names are the mouse ones. The CDR3 end falls 1 residue outside the read, so it is completed with the germline J gene. The chain employs TRBV26 and TRBJ2-7; TRBD2 agrees at 9 bases. From germline, CDR1 is KGHPV and CDR2 FQNQEV (reference sequence). The CDR3 runs 13 residues. The junction had 0 bases not matched to a gene; V was cut back by 2 bases and J by 4 bases. The part of the CDR3 DNA that was read is TGTGCCAGCAGTCTGGACTGGGGGTATGAACAGTAC. This codes for CASSLDWGYEQY. The full CDR3 sequence reads CASSLDWGYEQYF.

On this clone itself: Germline and genes here are mouse. The part of the CDR3 DNA that was read is TGTGCCAGCAGCCAAGAGGACAGGGGGCGAAGCACAGAAGTCTTC. Its protein is CASSQEDRGRSTEVF. The complete CDR3 sequence is CASSQEDRGRSTEVFF. V and J are TRBV5 and TRBJ1-1; 11 bases fit TRBD1. Read data end 1 residue before the CDR3 end; the end is taken from the germline J gene. CDR1 and CDR2 (germline): LGHNA, YNLKQL (reference sequence). The trim removed 0 bases at V and 4 bases at J, leaving 4 bases unmatched. The CDR3 totals 16 residues.

This clone is large in the sample. Genes and germline are mouse. Coverage ceases 1 residue before the CDR3 finishes, and the germline J gene fills in the end. The genes are TRBV13-3 and TRBJ2-4; D is uncertain. The CDR3 is 11 amino acids. Trimming stripped 2 bases from V and 4 bases from J, with 2 bases between. The germline V gene encodes CDR1 NNHDY and CDR2 SYVADS. The CDR3 DNA, read in part, is TGTGCCAGCAGTGACAAAAACACCTTGTAC. Protein sequence: CASSDKNTLY. The whole CDR3 is CASSDKNTLYF.

This clone qualifies as medium-sized. Mouse gene names apply. The read ends 1 residue early relative to the CDR3; the germline J gene fills the gap. The J gene is TRBJ1-2, the V gene TRBV19; TRBD1 matches at 8 bases. This CDR3 has 15 residues. V trimming: 1 base; J trimming: 0 bases; junction bases outside the gene matches: 2. From germline, CDR1 is FNHDT and CDR2 SITEND (reference sequence). CDR3 DNA (partial): TGTGCCAGCAGTATAATGGGACAGGCAAACTCCGACTACACC. It yields the protein CASSIMGQANSDYT. The full-length CDR3 reads as CASSIMGQANSDYTF.

Comment on this clone: Gene names are the mouse ones. From the germline J gene comes the end of the CDR3, since the read stops 1 residue before it. This chain links TRBV14 with TRBJ1-2, with 11 bases that match TRBD1. The V segment lost 4 bases and the J segment 3 bases; nucleotides outside the gene matches: 2. Germline lookup yields CDR1 SGHDT and CDR2 FRDEAV. The CDR3 has 14 amino acids. CDR3 protein: CASSRTGGDSDYTF. CDR3 bases read: TGTGCCAGCAGTCGGACAGGGGGCGACTCCGACTACACC.

This clone has only one observation. Mouse germline and gene names are used. The observed sequence ends 1 residue before the CDR3 terminus, with the missing tail filled in from the germline J gene. This sequence joins TRBV26 and TRBJ2-5, with TRBD1 matching 9 bases. Germline CDR1 is KGHPV and CDR2 is FQNQEV (reference sequence). This CDR3 is built from 13 residues. With V trimmed by 8 bases and J by 3 bases, 3 bases remained unmatched. The CDR3 region is CASRTGEQDTQYF. The CDR3 DNA, read in part, is TGTGCCAGCCGGACAGGGGAGCAAGACACCCAGTAC. Together with reference TRBV26 and TRBJ2-5, the CDR3 gives the full variable domain: NSKVIQTPRYLVKGQGQKAKMRCIPEKGHPVVFWYQQNKNNEFKFLINFQNQEVLQQIDMTEKRFSAECPSNSPCSLEIQSSEAGDSALYLCASRTGEQDTQYFGPGTRLLVL.

Only a few counts were recorded for this clone. Gene names refer to mouse genes. The CDR3 end lies 1 residue beyond the end of the read and is filled in from the germline J gene. The rearrangement uses TRBV13-1 and TRBJ1-2; TRBD1 might be the D (5 bases). The CDR3 contains 13 residues. V gave up 5 bases and J gave up 0 bases, with 8 bases separating them. Per germline, CDR1 NSHNY and CDR2 SYGAGN. CDR3 sequence reads: CASRQGANSDYTF. The DNA read from the CDR3 is TGTGCCAGCAGGCAGGGTGCAAACTCCGACTACACC.

On this clone: Genes and germline are mouse. The observed sequence ends 1 residue before the CDR3 terminus, with the missing tail filled in from the germline J gene. V and J are TRBV23 and TRBJ1-4; the D call in the table, TRBD1, was not verified against the DNA. CDR1 is KGHTA and CDR2 is FQNQQP in the germline V gene. This CDR3 contains 14 residues. The DNA read from the CDR3 is TGCTCCAGCAGCCGGACAGGGGCCAACGAAAGATTATTT. Translation: CSSSRTGANERLF. The whole CDR3 protein reads CSSSRTGANERLFF.